This TCR beta chain was identified in a study of T cell changes during pregnancy in multiple sclerosis. The method was immunoSEQ multiplex PCR; TCRdb's version includes in-frame clones alone and lacks a portion of them. The data contain tens of thousands of clones, approximately 94% of them singletons. The sequence was collected from a female donor with multiple sclerosis, enrolled in a pregnancy study. Source: CD4+ T cells from peripheral blood mononuclear cells, taken in the third trimester of pregnancy.

The chain's CDR3 is CATKGNTGGEYNSPLHF. CDR3 bases: TGTGCCACCAAGGGTAATACAGGGGGGGAGTATAATTCACCCCTCCACTTT. The chain has TRBV19 and TRBJ1-6, with TRBD1 matching over 8 bases. CDR3 length equals 17 residues. Germline V lookup: CDR1 LNHDA, CDR2 SQIVND (reference sequence). V gave up 10 bases and J gave up 4 bases; unmatched junction bases: 15.